The 16 T cell receptor beta chains below all came from one sample that was sequenced in a study of control samples from healthy donors and cancer patients. The assay was immunoSEQ multiplex PCR, and TCRdb's table has in-frame clones only and misses some. The sample holds around 100,000 clones, about 90% seen once. The sample was blood. These receptors originate from a man younger than 45 in good health.

This rearrangement joins TRBV6-5 to TRBJ2-5; 13 bases match TRBD2. V gave up 8 bases and J gave up 5 bases; unmatched junction bases: 8. The CDR3 has 15 amino acids. The germline CDR1 and CDR2 sequences are MNHEY and SVGAGI. CDR3 residues: CASGGLAGRKETQYF. The CDR3 nucleotides are TGTGCCAGCGGGGGACTAGCGGGAAGGAAGGAGACCCAGTACTTC.

V usage is TRBV19 and J usage is TRBJ2-1; D gene unclear. There are 12 residues in the CDR3. With 5 bases removed from V and 9 bases from J, the gap between germline ends came to 11 bases. Germline V CDR1 and CDR2: LNHDA, SQIVND (reference sequence). CDR3 sequence (DNA): TGTGCCAGTAGTCTTTCAGGACCTGAGCAGTTCTTC. This codes for CASSLSGPEQFF.

The V and J genes are TRBV12-3 or TRBV12-4 and TRBJ2-5, with D possibly being TRBD2 (5 bases). Trimming removed 4 bases from V and 1 base from J, with 7 bases in between. CDR3 length: 13 amino acids. The CDR3 is CASSWEFQETQYF. CDR3 bases: TGTGCCAGCAGTTGGGAGTTCCAAGAGACCCAGTACTTC.

The count of this clone is one. This sequence joins TRBV5-4 and TRBJ1-1; D call uncertain. The V gene's germline CDR1 is SGHNT and CDR2 YYREEE (reference sequence). The CDR3 is 13 residues long. V lost 1 base and J lost 2, with 6 bases in between. This CDR3 reads CASSLSHNTEAFF. DNA of the CDR3: TGTGCCAGCAGCTTGTCTCATAACACTGAAGCTTTCTTT.

The sample holds one count of this clone. The chain combines TRBV21-1 with TRBJ2-1; TRBD2 is the table's D call and was not checked against the DNA. TRBV21-1 is classified as a pseudogene. This CDR3 spans 18 amino acids. CDR3 protein: CASSTGGLAGGSYNEQFF. CDR3 DNA: TGTGCCAGCAGCACGGGAGGATTAGCGGGAGGCTCCTACAATGAGCAGTTCTTC.

The chain employs TRBV5-6 and TRBJ2-5; D is unresolved. Trimming left V 4 bases short and J 5 bases short, with 9 bases between. Per the germline V gene, CDR1 is SGHDT and CDR2 is YYEEEE. CDR3 size: 12 residues. CDR3: CASSRPEETQYF. CDR3 coding DNA: TGTGCCAGCAGCCGACCTGAGGAGACCCAGTACTTC.

This clone was recorded once. This chain uses TRBV28 with TRBJ1-1, with 8 bases matching TRBD1. The V gene end was trimmed by 6 bases and the J gene end by 1 base; junction bases not matched to a gene: 7. The V gene's germline CDR1 is MDHEN and CDR2 SYDVKM. The CDR3 runs 15 residues. Written as DNA, the CDR3 is TGTGCCAGCAGACAGAGGGACAGGAAGAACACTGAAGCTTTCTTT. Translating it yields CASRQRDRKNTEAFF.

This clone was detected only a few times. The chain uses TRBV6-1 and TRBJ2-3, with D possibly matching TRBD2 (6 bases). Germline V gives CDR1 MNHNS, CDR2 SASEGT. This CDR3 contains 16 residues. V lost 6 bases and J lost 1, with 17 bases in between. The CDR3 spells CASREITSYGTDTQYF. The DNA for the CDR3 is TGTGCCAGCAGGGAAATAACTAGCTATGGCACAGATACGCAGTATTTT.

CDR3 bases: TGTGCCAGCAGTGCCTCCAGCTGGGGGAGTAGCACAGATACGCAGTATTTT. Translating gives CASSASSWGSSTDTQYF. The chain employs TRBV6-1 and TRBJ2-3; tentatively, D is TRBD1 or TRBD2 (5 bases each). Germline V lookup: CDR1 MNHNS, CDR2 SASEGT. V gave up 4 bases and J gave up 0 bases, with 17 bases separating them. The CDR3 length is 17 residues.

This rearrangement joins TRBV28 to TRBJ2-1; tentatively, D is TRBD1 (6 bases). CDR1 is MDHEN and CDR2 is SYDVKM in the germline V gene. The CDR3 consists of 15 residues. V lost 5 bases to trimming and J lost 5 bases, with 16 bases between them. Here the CDR3 reads CASSPMIGDNNEQFF. The DNA for the CDR3 is TGTGCCAGCAGTCCGATGATAGGGGACAACAATGAGCAGTTCTTC.

This sequence joins TRBV5-1 and TRBJ1-1, with 7 bases aligning to TRBD1. Germline-derived CDR1 and CDR2 are SGHRS and YFSETQ. The CDR3 spans 14 residues. Trimming took 3 bases from V and 3 from J; bases not matched to a gene: 5. CDR3 amino acids: CASSYRGGDTEAFF. The CDR3 DNA reads as TGCGCCAGCAGCTACAGGGGTGGGGACACTGAAGCTTTCTTT.

The chain employs TRBV27 and TRBJ1-6; possible D gene TRBD1, 6 bases. Trimming left V 5 bases short and J 7 bases short, with 18 bases between. This CDR3 is built from 16 residues. The germline V gene has CDR1 MNHEY and CDR2 SMNVEV (reference sequence). The CDR3 DNA reads TGTGCCAGCAGTCCCGTCCGTGTTGGGGGCAATTCACCCCTCCACTTT. This codes for CASSPVRVGGNSPLHF.

The rearrangement links TRBV18 to TRBJ2-5; D remains ambiguous. Trimming removed 2 bases from V and 2 bases from J, with 12 bases in between. The CDR3 sequence is 15 residues long. Germline V lookup: CDR1 KGHSH, CDR2 LQKENI. CDR3 in amino acids: CASSPGRNQQETQYF. The CDR3 DNA sequence: TGTGCCAGCTCACCAGGACGGAACCAACAAGAGACCCAGTACTTC.

This chain connects TRBV30 to TRBJ2-1; 9 nucleotides match TRBD2. Germline lookup yields CDR1 GTSNPN and CDR2 SVGIG (reference sequence). The CDR3 extends over 13 amino acids. V gave up 4 bases and J gave up 7 bases; unmatched junction bases: 5. The CDR3 is CAWNFLAGNEQFF. CDR3 sequence (DNA): TGTGCCTGGAACTTTCTAGCGGGAAATGAGCAGTTCTTC.

The rearrangement uses TRBV7-6 and TRBJ2-2, with TRBD2 identical over 8 bases. The trim removed 3 bases at V and 1 base at J, leaving 1 base unmatched. This CDR3 is 15 amino acids long. Germline V gene sequence: CDR1 SGHVS, CDR2 FNYEAQ. CDR3 loop: CASSFSGKNTGELFF. In nucleotides, the CDR3 is TGTGCCAGCAGCTTTAGCGGGAAGAACACCGGGGAGCTGTTTTTT.

The chain recombines TRBV28 with TRBJ2-4, with D tentatively TRBD2 (6 bases). The CDR3 runs to 13 residues. From germline, CDR1 is MDHEN and CDR2 SYDVKM. The ends were cut back, 1 base at V and 11 bases at J, with 12 bases in the middle. This chain's CDR3 is CASSLYVTRLQYF. CDR3 DNA: TGTGCCAGCAGTTTATACGTGACTAGGCTTCAGTACTTC. Looking up the rest from reference TRBV28 and TRBJ2-4 gives the full variable domain: DVKVTQSSRYLVKRTGEKVFLECVQDMDHENMFWYRQDPGLGLRLIYFSYDVKMKEKGDIPEGYSVSREKKERFSLILESASTNQTSMYLCASSLYVTRLQYFGAGTRLSVL.